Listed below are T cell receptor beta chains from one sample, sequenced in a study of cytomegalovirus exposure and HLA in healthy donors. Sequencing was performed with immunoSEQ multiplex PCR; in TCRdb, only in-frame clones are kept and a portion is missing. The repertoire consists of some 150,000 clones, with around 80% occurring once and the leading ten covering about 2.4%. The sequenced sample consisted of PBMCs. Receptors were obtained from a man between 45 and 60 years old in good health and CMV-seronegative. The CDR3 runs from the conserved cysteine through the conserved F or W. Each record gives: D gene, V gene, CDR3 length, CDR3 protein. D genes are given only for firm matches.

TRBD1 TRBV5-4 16 CASSSISGTGYSPLHF
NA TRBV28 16 CASSSARLGLNTEAFF
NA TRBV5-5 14 CASSFDSRNTEAFF
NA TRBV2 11 CASSGPGGQYF
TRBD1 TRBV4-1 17 CASSQGQQGAQADTQYF
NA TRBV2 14 CASSARGTDYGYTF
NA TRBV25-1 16 CASSESPGPGNYEQYF
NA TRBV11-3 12 CASSLQAYEQYF
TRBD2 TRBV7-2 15 CASSSTSGGGNEQFF
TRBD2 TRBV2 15 CASSGMGGLGETQYF
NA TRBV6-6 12 CASSSGNTEAFF
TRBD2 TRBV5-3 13 CAMGLAAPPEQYF
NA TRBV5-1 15 CASNLVSGEGETQYF
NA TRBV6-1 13 CASSQTGYGELFF
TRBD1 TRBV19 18 CASSRTGQISSYNSPLHF
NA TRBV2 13 CASSGDRNTEAFF
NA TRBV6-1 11 CASRQYNEQFF
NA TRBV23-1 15 CASSQSWARKDGYTF
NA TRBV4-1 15 CASSPELMALHEQFF
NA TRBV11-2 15 CASSPVQGSNEKLFF
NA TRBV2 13 CASSVQGSEKLFF
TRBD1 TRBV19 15 CASKKDRGANEKLFF
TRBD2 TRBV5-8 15 CASSVRTSGGNEQFF
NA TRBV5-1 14 CASSVRQSTDTQYF
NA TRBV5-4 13 CASSPQGSSEQYF
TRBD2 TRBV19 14 CASSRAGGPYEQYF
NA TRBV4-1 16 CASSQEPTVSSYEQYF
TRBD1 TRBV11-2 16 CASSLGRRGTPYEQYF
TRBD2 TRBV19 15 CASSFGTSLQETQYF